This is a list of T cell receptor beta chains from one sample in a study of T cell repertoires in cytomegalovirus infection. Via MiXCR, TCRdb re-called the reads, giving one row per CDR3 protein. The sample lists 150,000 to 200,000 distinct CDR3 sequences, about 20% occurring once. These receptors are not linked to any known antigen. Here the sequenced sample was CD8+ T cells from cultured PBMCs, taken from culture after CMV antigen stimulation. The origin of the receptors is a human donor in good health (CMV status not recorded). Some clones in this sample may be carry-over from other donors' samples. The conserved cysteine and the conserved F or W are not part of the CDR3 here. Each record gives: J gene, V gene, CDR3 protein.

>TRBJ1-5|TRBV7-2
ASRVGNQPQH
>TRBJ2-2|TRBV7-2
ASNKIVGGTGELF
>TRBJ2-7|TRBV4-1
ASSQAPQGANEQY
>TRBJ2-4|TRBV7-9
ASSYPGGGNIQY
>TRBJ2-7|TRBV27
ASSRGHEQY
>TRBJ2-7|TRBV7-9
ASSLGGNYEQY
>TRBJ2-7|TRBV7-9
AGGTGTYEQY
>TRBJ2-1|TRBV11-3
ASSSVTGIYNEQF
>TRBJ1-3|TRBV7-9
ASRSRQGTGGNTIY
>TRBJ1-6|TRBV4-1
ASSQLGQALQPPLH
>TRBJ1-1|TRBV10-3
AISRGQGEAF
>TRBJ2-3|TRBV4-3
ASSQGLAGDETSTDTQY
>TRBJ2-3|TRBV4-1
ASTGQSTDTQY
>TRBJ1-2|TRBV4-1
ASSYAPGQNYGYT
>TRBJ1-5|TRBV12-3/TRBV12-4
ASNNGPNQPQH
>TRBJ2-1|TRBV7-2
ASSLRALHRVNEQF
>TRBJ1-1|TRBV7-9
ASSLTTDPKNTEAF
>TRBJ1-5|TRBV4-3
ASSHGTGIDQPQH
>TRBJ2-7|TRBV6-8
ASSYFPRSSYEQY
>TRBJ1-5|TRBV7-7
ASSLWVGQPQH
>TRBJ2-3|TRBV7-8
ASSPGQDGVGLDTQY
>TRBJ1-2|TRBV7-9
ASTGGRVYGYT
>TRBJ2-7|TRBV7-8
ASSPTALRYEQY
>TRBJ2-7|TRBV7-8
ASSASSTLNYEQY
>TRBJ2-4|TRBV11-2
ASSLPDRGGYIQY
>TRBJ2-1|TRBV7-2
ASSLDRDRGGYEQF
>TRBJ1-2|TRBV12-3/TRBV12-4
ASRWGGAIANGYT
>TRBJ1-2|TRBV7-2
ASSLERSALTNYGYT
>TRBJ2-3|TRBV7-6
ASSPEKFTDTQY
>TRBJ1-1|TRBV29-1
SSLGGLMNTEAF
>TRBJ2-1|TRBV7-2
ASSPRGSGLNEQF
>TRBJ2-7|TRBV4-3
ASSQDSGGAGEQY
>TRBJ1-1|TRBV6-2/TRBV6-3
ASRTVNTEAF
>TRBJ1-1|TRBV19
ASSIGGETVTEAF
>TRBJ1-5|TRBV6-1
ASSVFQKNQPQH
>TRBJ2-1|TRBV20-1
SAPDPYSYNEQF
>TRBJ1-1|TRBV24-1
ATSRDGEAF
>TRBJ2-7|TRBV27
ASSLGRKYEQY
>TRBJ2-3|TRBV4-1
ASSQYPGPDTQY
>TRBJ2-6|TRBV7-2
ASSQGQLSSGANVLT
>TRBJ2-3|TRBV27
ASISRGPTDTQY
>TRBJ1-2|TRBV5-4
ASSLGSLDRSYGYT
>TRBJ1-1|TRBV7-9
ASSPQGEAVAF
>TRBJ1-1|TRBV6-6
ATGTTLNTEAF
>TRBJ2-7|TRBV12-3/TRBV12-4
ASSVQGYEQY